This T cell receptor (beta chain) was recorded in a study of T cell clonality in common variable immunodeficiency. Measured with immunoSEQ multiplex PCR; TCRdb has only the in-frame clones, and not every one. The sample includes roughly 52,000 clones, none of them occurring once. Patients and controls were mostly of Caucasian heritage. The CDR3 runs 15 residues. Looked up from germline, CDR1 is MNHEY and CDR2 is SVGEGT. This clone has more than one count but fewer than ten. The antigen remains undetermined. The read ends 3 residues before the CDR3 terminus; that terminus is restored from the germline J gene. General study results and limits: Compared with healthy controls, CVID subjects showed increased TCRbeta clonality, mostly in about a third. CVID patient heterogeneity limited repertoire-clinical complication correlations.

This sequence was found in a person aged 18-70 years in good health. The sample consisted of peripheral blood mononuclear cells. The chain employs TRBV6-2 or TRBV6-3 and TRBJ1-2; D remains unclear. The CDR3 loop reads CASFRGGSSYNDYTF. The covered CDR3 bases are TGTGCCAGCTTTAGAGGCGGGAGTAGCTACAATGAC.